This T cell receptor (beta chain) was retrieved from a study of CD8 T cells in ankylosing spondylitis. Study-level results: Past research had described some motif variants in reactive arthritis synovial fluid and blood. Ankylosing spondylitis blood seemed to carry a telltale TCR beta motif made of about 8 highly homologous variants. Disease-associated clones were reportedly significantly overrepresented in matched ankylosing spondylitis synovial fluid. CD8+ disease-linked clones were present at relatively low frequencies in blood.

This clonotype was counted a few times. Its antigen is unknown. Using quantitative 5'-RACE with molecular barcodes, the authors made TCR beta libraries. TCRdb re-analysed the 5' RACE reads in MiXCR, keeping a single row per CDR3 protein. Of over 700,000 distinct CDR3 sequences listed, under 20% are singletons. CDR3 size: 13 residues. Per germline, CDR1 SEHNR and CDR2 FQNEAQ (reference sequence). V was pared by 4 bases and J by 9 bases, with 13 bases between. V and J are TRBV7-9 and TRBJ2-1, with unresolved D. This TCR was sampled from a male donor with ankylosing spondylitis. The sample taken for sequencing was blood, either unsorted or a sorted T cell fraction (not recorded which). The chain's CDR3 is CASSSAQAVEQFF. CDR3 nucleotide sequence: TGTGCCAGCAGCTCTGCGCAGGCAGTTGAGCAGTTCTTC.